This TCR beta chain is from a study of shared clonotypes between healthy human individuals. The germline gives CDR1 MNHEY, CDR2 SMNVEV (reference sequence). V dropped 8 bases and J dropped 2 bases, with 12 bases sitting between them. The CDR3 is made up of 13 amino acids. Here immunoSEQ multiplex PCR was the method, and the copy in TCRdb shows in-frame clones only, minus some. The table includes 550,000 to 800,000 clones, around 90% detected once. The chain couples TRBV27 to TRBJ1-2; no definite D call. Input material: memory CD8+ T cells from PBMCs. Subset of the sample: CD45RO+ cells pooled with CCR7-negative TemRA cells. The origin of this receptor is a man between 18 and 35 years old in good health. Some clones in this sample may be carry-over from other donors' samples. The CDR3 bases are TGTGCCAGCCGGCCCGACTTAAACTATGGCTACACCTTC. Translating gives CASRPDLNYGYTF.